This T cell receptor (beta chain) stems from a study of blood T cell repertoires in COVID-19 (dated by TCRdb to about 2020). Turning to the overall study: The collaborator samples originated in the United States, Italy and Spain and spanned the acute and convalescent phases of COVID-19. The material from the prospective study consisted of cDNA or gDNA derived from T cells, B-cell-depleted T cells, or PBMCs. The samples were drawn from the first 160 participants of the ongoing ImmuneRACE study and from 950 to 1,500 subjects provided by 6 global collaborators. Where available, HLA class I and class II types were obtained from metadata supplied by the sample provider rather than from assay-based typing. Nearly every sample came with metadata listing a de-identified subject ID, COVID-19 status, age in years and sex. The dataset comprised deeply sampled blood TCRbeta repertoires from subjects exposed to, actively infected with, or recovered from COVID-19. The repertoires were made available in a free public database intended to serve as a resource for research on the immune response to SARS-CoV-2.

TCRbeta CDR3 regions were amplified from genomic DNA by means of the immunoSEQ Assay, a bias-controlled multiplex PCR. The original pipeline was this. The number of nucleated cells in each sample was estimated by amplification of reference gene primers within the assay. To quantify the absolute abundance of each unique TCRbeta CDR3 rearrangement, sequence reads were collapsed and filtered. For each sample, productive Simpson clonality was calculated as the square root of Simpson's diversity index across productive rearrangements. TCRdb stores this immuneACCESS table with in-frame sequences only. Part of the clones is absent; in the studies checked, under half of the shortfall reflects unresolved V genes, and no reason is known for the rest. That table is the source of V, J and clone size, and D and trimming were worked out from the DNA. The sample profile shows 390,000 or so clones; 83% of them were found once. Jointly, the top ten make up approximately 4.7% of the sample.

The paper's findings and limits, for the study overall: How much clinical and demographic metadata was included differed by source and by participant, and the metadata was provided uncurated.

In the prospective study, participants were roughly 18 to 95 years old, resided in 24 geographic areas of the United States, and were enrolled through a virtual design. To assign participants to cohorts, the prospective study relied on clinical history that participants themselves reported in a screening survey and a study questionnaire. Recovered participants in ImmuneRACE Cohort 3 were defined as having two consecutive negative NP/OP PCR tests, clearance from a healthcare professional, or resolution of symptoms. Mobile phlebotomists in the prospective study collected whole blood, serum and a nasopharyngeal or oropharyngeal swab from every participant. Over a roughly 2-month period, participants in the prospective study had the option of providing additional blood draws and questionnaires. Before DNA extraction, blood samples from the prospective study were shipped at room temperature or frozen.

As regards this clone: Its specific antigen is unknown. Base qualities are missing; no much larger clone stands one base away.

The cysteine opens and the phenylalanine closes a CDR3 of 14 amino acids. Left in the record is the CDR3 DNA by itself, 42 bases read in frame from the first base. As encoded in the germline V gene (reference sequence), CDR1 is GTSNPN while CDR2 is SVGIG. V trim: 7 bases; J trim: 1 base; unmatched bases: 7. The sequence links TRBV30 to TRBJ1-5, and TRBD1 matches 7 of the central bases. The origin of this receptor is a woman between 50 and 59 years old who had recovered from COVID-19. The sample was PBMCs or T cells enriched from blood (not recorded which). The sequenced DNA: TGTGCCTCCAATCAGGGGGGAAGCAATCAGCCCCAGCATTTT. This yields the protein CASNQGGSNQPQHF.